This T cell receptor (beta chain) was captured in a study of shared clonotypes between healthy human individuals (dated by TCRdb to 2020 to 2022). The study in broad terms: Two women and a few men aged 18 to 49 years were included in the cohort. Blood TCR repertoires of five healthy adults were deeply sequenced to estimate repertoire size and the extent of clonotype sharing between individuals. Libraries were prepared and TCR repertoires were sequenced by different laboratories using diverse techniques, in order to increase sequencing depth and limit assay-specific biases. For each donor, CD4 naive and CD4 memory were each given three plates, CD8 naive was given two plates, and CD8 memory was given one plate. Leukapheresis yielded between about 0.85 and 9.5 billion PBMCs per donor.

Comments on this clone: Its antigen remains unidentified. No qualities accompany the bases; no much larger clone lies one base away.

CDR1 is given as MNHEY and CDR2 as SVGAGI, both from the germline V gene. The CDR3, from cysteine to phenylalanine, totals 14 residues. Only the CDR3 part of the read is kept: 42 bases, read in frame from the first base. The junction shows trimming of 0 bases on V and 3 bases on J, plus 9 bases between the germline ends. Using the deep immunoSEQ assay, multiplex PCR amplified TCR CDR3 regions from genomic DNA. Extracted genomic DNA from each cell subset was distributed evenly across all wells of several immunoSEQ 96-well plates, and each plate was treated as a replicate. Each replicate PCR for sorted subsets received roughly 0.2 ug genomic DNA, equal to around 32,000 T cell genomes. Purified libraries were quantified with a Qubit 3.0 fluorometer, sized on a Bioanalyzer 2100, and re-quantified with the KAPA Library Quantification kit. Every immunoSEQ 96-well plate was sequenced on a separate single-read 150-cycle Illumina NextSeq 550 flow cell. As for the authors' bioinformatics: Because the immunoSEQ output included only junctional sequences and no quality scores, the filtering could not be the same as the filtering used for full-length reads. Sequences were annotated with PyIR, a Python wrapper for IgBLAST v1.9, using IMGT germline references to assign V/J genes and CDR3. Reads were removed for weak V/J assignments (E-value above 1e-6), missing CDR3, stop codons, out-of-frame junctions, or ambiguous translated residues. V3J clonotypes were defined as sequences sharing the same inferred V gene, J gene, and CDR3 amino acid sequence. The percentage overlap between two repertoires was calculated by dividing the number of shared unique clonotypes by the size of the smaller repertoire. Repertoire richness was assessed with RTK rarefaction, the Chao1 estimator, and Recon v2.1 estimates of unobserved clonotypes. Generation probabilities were computed with OLGA for all TCRbeta clonotypes obtained by the gDNA method from a few donors. TCRdb limited this immuneACCESS table to in-frame rearrangements with V and J called. A share of clones is missing; checked studies link under half to unresolved V genes, and the rest is unexplained. From that table come the V and J calls and clone size; the DNA was used to work out D and trimming. The sample table lists approximately 1,500,000 clones, 95% to 99% of them with a count of one. The ten top clones hold about 0.42% of the sample.

The donors were healthy, HIV-negative adults with no recently reported acute infections or vaccinations. Only Caucasian adults living in Nashville, Tennessee, USA were represented among the donors. CD4+ T cells were enriched through magnetic negative selection, after which naive cells were positively selected on CD45RA and the remaining negative fraction served as the memory subset. Blood was collected by leukapheresis, and PBMCs were isolated by Ficoll-Histopaque density gradient centrifugation and then cryopreserved in liquid nitrogen vapor phase. Purity and quantity of every magnetically sorted T cell population were checked by analytical flow cytometry. Genomic DNA was isolated from each sorted fraction and quantified by UV absorbance on a Nanodrop 2000c. General conclusions and limits of the study: Larger estimated clonotype richness was generally found for naive subsets than for memory subsets. Rarefaction of sorted-subset datasets indicated incomplete sequencing despite the large sequencing depth. Pairwise subsampling indicated that sequencing depth was expected to affect the degree of clonotype sharing among donors. Approximately 4.8% of naive CD4, 3.5% of naive CD8, approximately 2% of memory CD4, and 0.4% of memory CD8 clonotypes were shared across four donors. Compared with non-shared clonotypes, clonotypes shared by all four sorted-subset donors had higher generation probabilities. Only blood was sampled, and tissue TCR repertoires likely differ from those in blood. Because the study included only a small number of donors, the genetic and exposure-history diversity represented was limited.

The rearrangement joined TRBV6-5 to TRBJ2-7; the D gene cannot be resolved reliably. Sequencing input: naive CD4+ T cells sorted from blood. The cell subset or site label here, explained by the study, means: CD45RA+ positively selected. This clonotype originated in a man between 25 and 39 years old in good health. The nucleotide sequence reads TGTGCCAGCAGTTACTCCGGGCGGTACTACGAGCAGTACTTC. Its product reads: CASSYSGRYYEQYF.